The 28 T cell receptor beta chains below all came from one sample that was sequenced in a study of cytomegalovirus exposure and HLA in healthy donors. PCR was performed using 60 Vbeta and 13 Jbeta primers. Method: immunoSEQ multiplex PCR; TCRdb's copy keeps in-frame clones and lacks some. The sample includes approximately 130,000 clones, about four fifths of them seen just once. The sample comprised PBMCs. The receptors were sampled from a male donor in good health and CMV-seronegative.

The V gene is TRBV6-5, the J gene TRBJ2-3; TRBD1 matches at 10 bases. The CDR3 loop spans 15 amino acids. Germline V gives CDR1 MNHEY, CDR2 SVGAGI. The V gene end was trimmed by 6 bases and the J gene end by 3 bases; junction bases not matched to a gene: 6. The chain's CDR3 is CASRADRGRTDTQYF. In DNA form, the CDR3 reads TGTGCCAGCAGAGCCGACAGGGGGCGTACAGATACGCAGTATTTT.

About this clone: The sample contains more than one DNA sequence encoding this CDR3. The chain joins TRBV30 to TRBJ2-7; 10 nucleotides agree with TRBD2. Germline V gene lookup returns CDR1 GTSNPN and CDR2 SVGIG (reference sequence). Trimming removed 3 bases from V and 4 bases from J; junction bases left unmatched: 3. The CDR3 runs to 13 residues. CDR3 amino acids: CAWSVGLAYEQYF. CDR3 nucleotides: TGTGCCTGGAGCGTGGGACTAGCGTACGAGCAGTACTTC.

The genes are TRBV6-6 and TRBJ1-1; D gene uncertain. Germline assignment: CDR1 MNHNY and CDR2 SVGAGI (reference sequence). Trimming stripped 6 bases from V and 4 bases from J, with 15 bases between. This CDR3 is built from 14 residues. The CDR3 sequence: CASSSVFGRTEAFF. The CDR3 DNA follows: TGTGCCAGCAGCTCCGTCTTTGGGCGCACTGAAGCTTTCTTT.

The rearrangement links TRBV9 to TRBJ2-7; possible D gene TRBD2, 6 bases. Trimming shortened V by 0 bases and J by 5 bases, and 15 bases separated the two germline ends. This CDR3 contains 15 residues. CDR1 and CDR2 from the germline V gene are SGDLS and YYNGEE. This CDR3 reads CASSVGRELMNEQYF. Written as DNA, the CDR3 is TGTGCCAGCAGCGTAGGCCGGGAGCTTATGAACGAGCAGTACTTC.

As concerns this clone: Sequence at one end of the junction differs from germline and may be a read error. The chain combines TRBV29-1 with TRBJ1-1; 9 bases fit TRBD1. Looked up from germline, CDR1 is SQVTM and CDR2 is ANQGSEA. There are 14 residues in the CDR3. CDR3 nucleotide sequence: TGCAGCGCTGAACAGGGGGCTGGGGGCACTGAAGCTTTCTTT. It specifies CSAEQGAGGTEAFF.

The chain links TRBV19 to TRBJ2-7, with TRBD1 matching over 7 bases. V lost 1 base to trimming and J lost 3 bases; unmatched junction nucleotides: 6. Germline V CDR1 and CDR2: LNHDA, SQIVND (reference sequence). The CDR3 is 15 residues long. CDR3 sequence reads: CASSIGGGSGYEQYF. The CDR3 nucleotides read TGTGCCAGTAGTATAGGAGGGGGCAGCGGCTACGAGCAGTACTTC.

The rearrangement uses TRBV18 and TRBJ1-2; D perhaps matches TRBD1 (5 bases). Germline-derived CDR1 and CDR2 are KGHSH and LQKENI. Between the trimmed V and J ends, which lost 2 bases and 5 bases, there was a span of 15 bases. This CDR3 is 15 amino acids long. This chain's CDR3 is CASSPADGGAYGYTF. The CDR3 DNA reads TGTGCCAGCTCACCAGCAGACGGGGGTGCTTATGGCTACACCTTC.

This chain joins TRBV15 and TRBJ2-7, with D possibly being TRBD2 (7 bases). Germline CDR1 reads LNHNV; CDR2 reads YYDKDF (reference sequence). This CDR3 contains 15 residues. Trimming pared 0 bases from V and 6 bases from J, leaving 15 bases between. The CDR3 sequence is CATSRDGRGRSEQYF. The DNA of the CDR3 is TGTGCCACCAGCAGAGATGGGCGGGGGCGGAGCGAGCAGTACTTC.

The chain is built from TRBV10-3 and TRBJ2-1; tentative D call: TRBD2 (6 bases). Germline V gene lookup returns CDR1 ENHRY and CDR2 SYGVKD. Trimming took off 6 bases at V and 8 bases at J, with 11 bases between the two ends. The length of the CDR3 is 12 residues. In DNA, the CDR3 is TGTGCCATCAGCCCCGCGGGGTATGAGCAGTTCTTC. This translates into CAISPAGYEQFF.

This clone was found once. This chain links TRBV5-1 with TRBJ2-3; weak D call: TRBD2 (7 bases). Germline CDR1 and CDR2: SGHRS and YFSETQ. V was clipped by 4 bases and J by 4 bases, with 19 bases between them. The CDR3 length is 16 residues. The CDR3 sequence is CASSTVGGGFADTQYF. The CDR3 nucleotides read TGCGCCAGCAGCACGGTAGGGGGGGGTTTTGCAGATACGCAGTATTTT.

The genes are TRBV5-6 and TRBJ1-4; D remains unclear. The CDR3 is 15 residues long. Trimming pared 3 bases from V and 8 bases from J, leaving 17 bases between. Looked up from germline, CDR1 is SGHDT and CDR2 is YYEEEE. CDR3 protein: CASSSISAGGEKLFF. DNA for the CDR3: TGTGCCAGCAGCTCTATCTCGGCTGGAGGGGAAAAACTGTTTTTT.

This clone was observed once. This chain joins TRBV9 and TRBJ1-1; D is undetermined. V was clipped by 0 bases and J by 4 bases, with 10 bases between them. Looked up from germline, CDR1 is SGDLS and CDR2 is YYNGEE. The CDR3 is 14 residues long. Written as DNA, the CDR3 is TGTGCCAGCAGCGTAGGGGAGCGGGGCACTGAAGCTTTCTTT. It is translated as CASSVGERGTEAFF.

This clone was detected only a few times. The V call is TRBV5-4, the J call TRBJ1-4; TRBD1 agrees at 10 bases. Unmatched junction bases numbered 1, after V lost 3 bases and J lost 5 bases. The CDR3 is 14 residues long. Germline V CDR1 and CDR2: SGHNT, YYREEE (reference sequence). CDR3 in amino acids: CASSWDRGNEKLFF. The CDR3 region has the DNA TGTGCCAGCAGCTGGGACAGGGGCAATGAAAAACTGTTTTTT.

This clone was recorded only once. The CDR3 nucleotides are TGTGCCAGCAGCGTAGTTGCTAGCCCCAATGAGCAGTTCTTC. Amino acid sequence: CASSVVASPNEQFF. The V gene is TRBV9, the J gene TRBJ2-1; D perhaps matches TRBD2 (5 bases). Germline loops: CDR1 SGDLS, CDR2 YYNGEE. The CDR3 sequence is 14 residues long. V was trimmed by 0 bases and J by 6 bases, leaving 10 bases between them.

The rearrangement uses TRBV2 and TRBJ2-7; weak D call: TRBD2 (6 bases). Trimming removed 7 bases from V and 6 bases from J, with 16 bases in between. This CDR3 spans 13 amino acids. Germline CDR1 and CDR2: SNHLY and FYNNEI. The CDR3: CASISPGGSEQYF. CDR3 sequence (DNA): TGTGCCAGCATCTCCCCTGGGGGGTCCGAGCAGTACTTC. Drawing the rest from reference TRBV2 and TRBJ2-7, the complete variable domain is EPEVTQTPSHQVTQMGQEVILRCVPISNHLYFYWYRQILGQKVEFLVSFYNNEISEKSEIFDDQFSVERPDGSNFTLKIRSTKLEDSAMYFCASISPGGSEQYFGPGTRLTVT.

The rearrangement uses TRBV5-4 and TRBJ1-3; 7 nucleotides align to TRBD1. Germline-derived CDR1 and CDR2 are SGHNT and YYREEE (reference sequence). J gave up 4 bases and V 0 bases, and 7 bases lay outside the gene matches. CDR3 length: 16 amino acids. As DNA, the CDR3 is TGTGCCAGCAGCTTGGAGGGGGCGGACTCCGGAAACACCATATATTTT. Its translation is CASSLEGADSGNTIYF.

The CDR3 loop is CASSFSGAREKLFF. In DNA form, the CDR3 reads TGTGCCAGCAGCTTCTCAGGGGCCAGGGAAAAACTGTTTTTT. J is TRBJ1-4 and V is TRBV7-2, with TRBD1 as a possible D gene (6 bases). Germline V CDR1 and CDR2: SGHTA, FQGNSA. Trimming stripped 3 bases from V and 8 bases from J, with 13 bases between. The CDR3 totals 14 residues.

The chain couples TRBV15 to TRBJ1-5; no reliable D call. The CDR3 is made up of 13 amino acids. CDR1 and CDR2 (germline): LNHNV, YYDKDF (reference sequence). V was cut by 0 bases and J by 5 bases, with 5 bases left in between. CDR3 loop: CATSRERDQPQHF. The CDR3 region has the DNA TGTGCCACCAGCAGAGAGCGGGATCAGCCCCAGCATTTT.

J is TRBJ1-2 and V is TRBV7-2; D is undetermined. CDR1 and CDR2 from the germline V gene are SGHTA and FQGNSA. CDR3 size: 14 residues. Trimming removed 2 bases from V and 7 bases from J, with 14 bases in between. The chain's CDR3 is CASSLYGGLGGYTF. The CDR3 DNA sequence: TGTGCCAGCAGCTTATATGGCGGACTGGGTGGCTACACCTTC. Full variable domain (outside the CDR3, taken from reference TRBV7-2 and TRBJ1-2): GAGVSQSPSNKVTEKGKDVELRCDPISGHTALYWYRQSLGQGLEFLIYFQGNSAPDKSGLPSDRFSAERTGGSVSTLTIQRTQQEDSAVYLCASSLYGGLGGYTFGSGTRLTVV.

This chain links TRBV5-1 with TRBJ1-1, with D unresolved. Per the germline V gene, CDR1 is SGHRS and CDR2 is YFSETQ. The ends were cut back, 6 bases at V and 0 bases at J, with 12 bases in the middle. CDR3 length: 14 residues. The CDR3 DNA sequence: TGCGCCAGCAACGGGGATAAGATGAACACTGAAGCTTTCTTT. Protein product: CASNGDKMNTEAFF.

The chain has TRBV2 and TRBJ2-5; no clear D gene. V was shortened by 5 bases and J by 2 bases, with 9 bases between the two germline ends. Germline-derived CDR1 and CDR2 are SNHLY and FYNNEI. This CDR3 region has 13 residues. The CDR3 bases are TGTGCCAGCAGTCAGAACCGACAAGAGACCCAGTACTTC. Residues: CASSQNRQETQYF.

This chain's CDR3 is CASSGGAANEKLFF. The CDR3 nucleotides are TGTGCCAGCAGCGGCGGCGCAGCTAATGAAAAACTGTTTTTT. This rearrangement joins TRBV27 to TRBJ1-4; no clear D gene. V dropped 6 bases and J dropped 3 bases, with 11 bases sitting between them. This CDR3 has 14 amino acids. From germline, CDR1 is MNHEY and CDR2 SMNVEV (reference sequence).

The V call is TRBV28, the J call TRBJ1-2; unclear D gene. Looked up from germline, CDR1 is MDHEN and CDR2 is SYDVKM. Between the trimmed V and J ends, which lost 4 bases and 4 bases, there was a span of 13 bases. The CDR3 loop spans 14 amino acids. CDR3 in DNA: TGTGCCAGCAGTTCCCCTTCTAATAGCTATGGCTACACCTTC. It translates to CASSSPSNSYGYTF.

The chain employs TRBV7-8 and TRBJ2-1; TRBD2 matches 9 bases. This CDR3 is built from 19 residues. After removal of 0 bases from V and 2 bases from J, the junction contained 11 bases not matched to a gene. The germline CDR1 and CDR2 sequences are SGHVS and FQNEAQ. The CDR3 nucleotides are TGTGCCAGCAGCTTAGCTTTGGGCGGGGGGGCCTTAGCCTACAATGAGCAGTTCTTC. Its translation is CASSLALGGGALAYNEQFF.

CDR3 sequence: CASSAEARTTDYEQYF. CDR3 nucleotide sequence: TGTGCCAGCAGTGCAGAGGCCAGGACTACCGACTACGAGCAGTACTTC. V and J are TRBV2 and TRBJ2-7, with D tentatively TRBD2 (6 bases). The CDR3 contains 16 residues. The germline V gene encodes CDR1 SNHLY and CDR2 FYNNEI. V was shortened by 4 bases and J by 3 bases, with 19 bases between the two germline ends.

The chain combines TRBV5-4 with TRBJ2-2, with 11 nucleotides matching TRBD2. Trimming removed 3 bases from V and 3 bases from J; junction bases left unmatched: 1. CDR1 and CDR2 (germline): SGHNT, YYREEE (reference sequence). This CDR3 is built from 15 residues. The CDR3 DNA reads TGTGCCAGCAGCTCGGGACTAGCGGACACCGGGGAGCTGTTTTTT. Protein sequence: CASSSGLADTGELFF.

This sequence joins TRBV6-1 and TRBJ2-7; 7 positions agree with TRBD1. J was trimmed by 5 bases and V by 5 bases; bases with no gene match: 9. CDR1 and CDR2 from the germline V gene are MNHNS and SASEGT. CDR3 size: 14 residues. DNA of the CDR3: TGTGCCAGCAGTCCGGACAGGTCCCCCCACGAGCAGTACTTC. The encoded protein is CASSPDRSPHEQYF.

This rearrangement joins TRBV9 to TRBJ2-2; 7 bases match TRBD1. The trim removed 0 bases at V and 4 bases at J, leaving 9 bases unmatched. The V gene's germline CDR1 is SGDLS and CDR2 YYNGEE. There are 17 residues in the CDR3. The CDR3 here is CASSVVSGTVGTGELFF. CDR3 DNA: TGTGCCAGCAGCGTAGTCTCCGGGACAGTGGGCACCGGGGAGCTGTTTTTT.